These 10 T cell receptor beta chains were sequenced from one sample in a study of cytomegalovirus exposure and HLA in healthy donors. PCR used 60 Vbeta primers and 13 Jbeta primers. Using immunoSEQ multiplex PCR, the repertoire was profiled, and TCRdb retains in-frame clones only, with some absent. The data hold about 130,000 clones, with roughly four fifths observed a single time. What was sequenced was PBMCs. Receptor source: a boy between 2 and 10 years old in good health and CMV-seronegative.

This rearrangement joins TRBV27 to TRBJ2-7; TRBD1 matches 7 bases. Unmatched junction bases numbered 2, after V lost 5 bases and J lost 1 base. Germline-derived CDR1 and CDR2 are MNHEY and SMNVEV (reference sequence). CDR3 size: 13 residues. Written as DNA, the CDR3 is TGTGCCAGCAGTCAGACAGGGTCCTACGAGCAGTACTTC. The encoded protein is CASSQTGSYEQYF.

The genes are TRBV30 and TRBJ2-1; 10 positions agree with TRBD1. The CDR3 has 16 amino acids. V shed 3 bases and J 6 bases; nucleotides not matched to a gene: 11. Germline V gene sequence: CDR1 GTSNPN, CDR2 SVGIG (reference sequence). CDR3 DNA sequence: TGTGCCTGGAGGGCTGGGAGACAGGGGGCCAGCAATGAGCAGTTCTTC. It specifies CAWRAGRQGASNEQFF.

The chain links TRBV10-3 to TRBJ2-7, with 7 positions matching TRBD1. Trimming cost V 0 bases and J 0 bases; bases outside gene matches: 5. Germline CDR1 ENHRY, CDR2 SYGVKD. The CDR3 is 16 amino acids. Written as DNA, the CDR3 is TGTGCCATCAGTGAGTCGCCTGGGGACAGCTCCTACGAGCAGTACTTC. It codes for CAISESPGDSSYEQYF.

The chain couples TRBV7-9 to TRBJ1-3; a weak D match, TRBD1 (6 bases). Germline loops: CDR1 SEHNR, CDR2 FQNEAQ (reference sequence). V was cut by 3 bases and J by 2 bases, with 14 bases left in between. The CDR3 sequence is 16 residues long. The CDR3 spells CASSFDTGGAGNTIYF. The CDR3, as DNA: TGTGCCAGCAGCTTCGACACGGGGGGCGCTGGAAACACCATATATTTT.

CDR3 sequence reads: CASSPTTGAGNQPQHF. The DNA of the CDR3 is TGTGCCAGCTCACCAACAACAGGGGCGGGCAATCAGCCCCAGCATTTT. The chain joins TRBV18 to TRBJ1-5; 7 nucleotides match TRBD1. CDR3 length equals 16 residues. Germline loops: CDR1 KGHSH, CDR2 LQKENI. V lost 2 bases, J lost 2 bases, and 6 bases stayed unmatched.

This clone has only a few counts. This chain uses TRBV20-1 with TRBJ1-1; D remains ambiguous. Germline CDR1 and CDR2: DFQATT and SNEGSKA (reference sequence). The CDR3 sequence is 11 residues long. V lost 8 bases to trimming and J lost 4 bases, with 11 bases between them. DNA of the CDR3: TGCAGTTCGACCCGCGGCACTGAAGCTTTCTTT. Amino acids: CSSTRGTEAFF.

The rearrangement uses TRBV30 and TRBJ2-1; 7 positions match TRBD1. CDR3 length: 11 amino acids. V lost 5 bases to trimming and J lost 15 bases; unmatched junction nucleotides: 10. Germline V CDR1 and CDR2: GTSNPN, SVGIG (reference sequence). CDR3 protein: CAWRDEGAPFF. DNA for the CDR3: TGTGCCTGGCGGGATGAGGGGGCCCCGTTCTTC.

The chain employs TRBV29-1 and TRBJ1-4; D is unclear. The CDR3 is 14 amino acids. V was pared by 7 bases and J by 0 bases, with 12 bases between. Looked up from germline, CDR1 is SQVTM and CDR2 is ANQGSEA. In DNA, the CDR3 is TGCAGCGCCACGAGGTTCGCAACTAATGAAAAACTGTTTTTT. Encoded protein: CSATRFATNEKLFF.

The gene calls are TRBV15 and TRBJ1-2; D remains ambiguous. Germline loops: CDR1 LNHNV, CDR2 YYDKDF (reference sequence). V was shortened by 0 bases and J by 0 bases, with 14 bases between the two germline ends. The CDR3 has 17 residues. CDR3 sequence reads: CATSRDPPGVANYGYTF. The CDR3 DNA follows: TGTGCCACCAGCAGAGATCCCCCGGGAGTCGCTAACTATGGCTACACCTTC.

The chain uses TRBV10-3 and TRBJ2-1; possible D gene TRBD2, 6 bases. The CDR3 has 14 residues. V lost 6 bases, J lost 6 bases, and 15 bases lay in between. Germline V gene lookup returns CDR1 ENHRY and CDR2 SYGVKD. CDR3 amino acids: CAISAGPRGNEQFF. DNA of the CDR3: TGTGCCATCAGCGCGGGACCCCGGGGCAATGAGCAGTTCTTC.